The next 25 T cell receptor beta chains were all read from a single sample in a study of T cells in Graves' hyperthyroidism and ophthalmopathy. Authors of the study amplified TCR beta CDR3 regions from RNA transcripts. When the TCR CDR3 underwent first-round RT-PCR, the HTBI primer set was used. TCRdb re-called the multiplex PCR reads through MiXCR, storing one row per CDR3 protein. The sample has 480,000 or so distinct CDR3 sequences, 46% seen once. The source material was peripheral blood or thyroid tissue (not recorded which). The receptor set was obtained from an adult woman with Graves' disease, either hyperthyroidism or ophthalmopathy (not recorded which).

Note on this clonotype: This may be a read error: a much more frequent sequence differs by one nucleotide. The chain joins TRBV7-9 to TRBJ1-5; D unresolved. Per the germline V gene, CDR1 is SEHNR and CDR2 is FQNEAQ (reference sequence). The germline V and J ends were trimmed by 1 base and 3 bases, with 7 bases remaining between them. The CDR3 covers 14 residues. The CDR3 reads CASSLDSLNQPQHF. For the CDR3, the DNA is TGTGCCAGCAGCTTAGACAGCCTCAATCAGCCCCAGCATTTT.

A note on this clonotype: This may be a read error, as it is one base from a much larger clone. This rearrangement joins TRBV12-3 or TRBV12-4 to TRBJ1-2; possibly TRBD1 for D (6 bases). With 6 bases removed from V and 5 bases from J, the gap between germline ends came to 10 bases. The CDR3 is made up of 12 amino acids. The CDR3 loop reads CASRPGQYGYTF. CDR3 nucleotides: TGTGCCAGCAGACCTGGACAGTATGGCTACACCTTC.

V and J are TRBV29-1 and TRBJ2-7; 12 bases line up with TRBD2. The CDR3 extends over 15 amino acids. Trimming at V came to 5 bases and at J to 4 bases, leaving 9 bases not matched to a gene. Per the germline V gene, CDR1 is SQVTM and CDR2 is ANQGSEA. As DNA, the CDR3 is TGCAGCGTTATCGGACTAGCGGGAACAGTGTACGAGCAGTACTTC. It is translated as CSVIGLAGTVYEQYF.

V and J are TRBV29-1 and TRBJ2-5; a weak D match, TRBD1 (6 bases). The CDR3 length is 16 residues. Trimming took off 6 bases at V and 0 bases at J, with 20 bases between the two ends. Looked up from germline, CDR1 is SQVTM and CDR2 is ANQGSEA. This chain's CDR3 is CSVRQGSAGYQETQYF. CDR3 in DNA: TGCAGCGTAAGGCAGGGGAGCGCAGGGTACCAAGAGACCCAGTACTTC. Complete variable domain (other parts from reference TRBV29-1 and TRBJ2-5): SAVISQKPSRDICQRGTSLTIQCQVDSQVTMMFWYRQQPGQSLTLIATANQGSEATYESGFVIDKFPISRPNLTFSTLTVSNMSPEDSSIYLCSVRQGSAGYQETQYFGPGTRLLVL.

This clonotype was counted only a few times. The chain couples TRBV24-1 to TRBJ2-7; 10 nucleotides agree with TRBD2. Trimming at V came to 9 bases and at J to 5 bases, leaving 3 bases not matched to a gene. There are 12 residues in the CDR3. Germline V gene lookup returns CDR1 KGHDR and CDR2 SFDVKD. CDR3 nucleotides: TGTGCCACCGCCGGGACTAGCGACGAGCAGTACTTC. Translated, it gives CATAGTSDEQYF.

The rearrangement joins TRBV10-3 to TRBJ2-6; TRBD2 agrees at 7 bases. The V gene's germline CDR1 is ENHRY and CDR2 SYGVKD. There are 14 residues in the CDR3. V lost 8 bases, J lost 3 bases, and 4 bases stayed unmatched. The CDR3 DNA reads TGTGCCATCTGGCGGGAGCTTGGGGCCAACGTCCTGACTTTC. This gives the protein CAIWRELGANVLTF.

This clonotype was seen repeatedly, ten times or more. The chain couples TRBV7-9 to TRBJ1-3, with a weak D call TRBD1 (5 bases). Looked up from germline, CDR1 is SEHNR and CDR2 is FQNEAQ (reference sequence). CDR3 length equals 15 residues. V lost 1 base and J 5 bases, leaving 12 bases between the germline ends. The CDR3 loop reads CASSLVPAGRNTIYF. The CDR3 bases are TGTGCCAGCAGCTTAGTCCCGGCAGGGAGAAACACCATATATTTT.

This chain joins TRBV10-3 and TRBJ2-7; 7 bases map to TRBD2. The CDR3 runs 11 residues. The ends lost 10 bases at V and 3 bases at J; junction bases unmatched: 3. Germline V CDR1 and CDR2: ENHRY, SYGVKD. The CDR3 is CASGGDYEQYF. For the CDR3, the DNA is TGTGCCAGCGGGGGAGACTACGAGCAGTACTTC.

The table lists this clonotype with a few counts. The J gene is TRBJ1-4, the V gene TRBV14, with TRBD1 matching 9 bases. From germline, CDR1 is SGHDN and CDR2 FVKESK. The V segment lost 4 bases and the J segment 6 bases; nucleotides outside the gene matches: 6. The CDR3 has 15 residues. The CDR3 sequence is CASSRDRGWDEKLFF. The CDR3 region has the DNA TGTGCCAGCAGCCGCGACAGGGGGTGGGATGAAAAACTGTTTTTT.

This clonotype was seen a few times. This chain connects TRBV7-6 to TRBJ1-3; D call uncertain. Germline-derived CDR1 and CDR2 are SGHVS and FNYEAQ. The CDR3 extends over 14 amino acids. Between the trimmed V and J ends, which lost 1 base and 3 bases, there was a span of 7 bases. For the CDR3, the DNA is TGTGCCAGCAGCTTAGGGGGTTTTGGAAACACCATATATTTT. Translated: CASSLGGFGNTIYF.

The gene calls are TRBV20-1 and TRBJ2-7; D is ambiguous. The V and J ends lost 6 bases and 0 bases respectively, with 15 bases between them. The CDR3 covers 14 residues. Germline loops: CDR1 DFQATT, CDR2 SNEGSKA (reference sequence). CDR3 region: CSAHWTVSSYEQYF. As DNA, the CDR3 is TGCAGTGCACATTGGACGGTGAGCTCCTACGAGCAGTACTTC.

The chain has TRBV24-1 and TRBJ2-5; 8 nucleotides line up with TRBD1. The CDR3 totals 15 residues. V lost 4 bases to trimming and J lost 10 bases; unmatched junction nucleotides: 13. The germline gives CDR1 KGHDR, CDR2 SFDVKD. CDR3 nucleotide sequence: TGTGCCACCAGTGACCCTAAGGACAGGGCAGGGGTCCAGTACTTC. This codes for CATSDPKDRAGVQYF.

CDR3 sequence reads: CSAVSTGASGDDGYTF. The CDR3 nucleotides are TGCAGTGCTGTCTCGACAGGGGCAAGCGGGGACGATGGCTACACCTTC. The chain is built from TRBV20-1 and TRBJ1-2; TRBD1 agrees at 8 bases. Germline assignment: CDR1 DFQATT and CDR2 SNEGSKA (reference sequence). With V trimmed by 5 bases and J by 6 bases, 17 bases remained unmatched. This CDR3 is 16 amino acids long.

This sequence joins TRBV29-1 and TRBJ1-1; TRBD1 agrees at 9 bases. Losses at the gene ends were 8 bases for V and 1 base for J; bases not matched to a gene: 8. CDR3 length: 14 amino acids. Germline V gene sequence: CDR1 SQVTM, CDR2 ANQGSEA. CDR3 sequence reads: CSSQGTGRNTEAFF. In DNA, the CDR3 is TGCAGCAGCCAAGGGACAGGGCGGAACACTGAAGCTTTCTTT.

The table lists this clonotype with many counts. The chain combines TRBV6-5 with TRBJ1-1, with D hard to call. This CDR3 spans 15 amino acids. Trimming left V 5 bases short and J 1 base short, with 14 bases between. Per the germline V gene, CDR1 is MNHEY and CDR2 is SVGAGI. The DNA of the CDR3 is TGTGCCAGCAGTCGTCAACACTTCCCGAACACTGAAGCTTTCTTT. As protein: CASSRQHFPNTEAFF.

This clonotype was detected a few times. The rearrangement joins TRBV25-1 to TRBJ1-1, with D perhaps matching TRBD1 (5 bases). Germline lookup yields CDR1 MGHDK and CDR2 SYGVNS. V lost 4 bases, J lost 4 bases, and 19 bases lay in between. The CDR3 extends over 16 amino acids. The CDR3 spells CASSAEDRGKGTEAFF. Here the CDR3 DNA reads TGTGCCAGCAGTGCTGAGGACCGGGGGAAAGGCACTGAAGCTTTCTTT.

Regarding this clonotype: This clone may be a read error of a much larger clone one base away. The chain joins TRBV6-5 to TRBJ1-2; 7 bases align to TRBD1. CDR3 length equals 14 residues. The J segment lost 4 bases and the V segment lost 6 bases, leaving 8 bases of the junction unmatched. The germline gives CDR1 MNHEY, CDR2 SVGAGI. The CDR3 region has the DNA TGTGCCAGCAGACAAGGGGGCCTGGTCTATGGCTACACCTTC. Its translation is CASRQGGLVYGYTF.

A note on this clonotype: The CDR3 does not end in the conserved phenylalanine or tryptophan, so this is likely a read error. V gene TRBV24-1 combines with J gene TRBJ2-5; D unresolved. CDR1 is KGHDR and CDR2 is SFDVKD in the germline V gene. The CDR3 is 11 residues long. The V end lost 7 bases, the J end lost 2 bases, and 4 bases lay between the germline ends. The CDR3 DNA sequence: TGTGCCACCAGCTCACAAGAGACCCAGTACCTC. It specifies CATSSQETQYL.

Ten or more counts support this clonotype. The genes are TRBV7-9 and TRBJ1-1, with no clear D. The V and J ends lost 5 bases and 0 bases respectively, with 7 bases between them. This CDR3 spans 13 amino acids. Germline assignment: CDR1 SEHNR and CDR2 FQNEAQ (reference sequence). This CDR3 is CASSPEVNTEAFF. DNA for the CDR3: TGTGCCAGCAGCCCCGAGGTGAACACTGAAGCTTTCTTT. Full variable domain (outside the CDR3, taken from reference TRBV7-9 and TRBJ1-1): DTGVSQNPRHKITKRGQNVTFRCDPISEHNRLYWYRQTLGQGPEFLTYFQNEAQLEKSRLLSDRFSAERPKGSFSTLEIQRTEQGDSAMYLCASSPEVNTEAFFGQGTRLTVV.

The chain couples TRBV6-2 or TRBV6-3 to TRBJ1-2, with 12 bases aligning to TRBD1. Germline loops: CDR1 MNHEY, CDR2 SVGEGT. The V gene end was trimmed by 6 bases and the J gene end by 4 bases; junction bases not matched to a gene: 9. The length of the CDR3 is 16 residues. The CDR3 region has the DNA TGTGCCAGCAGCGACGGGACAGGGGGCCGCACCTATGGCTACACCTTC. Its translation: CASSDGTGGRTYGYTF.

The rearrangement uses TRBV9 and TRBJ2-2, with TRBD2 matching 15 bases. The CDR3 is 18 amino acids. J lost 7 bases, V lost 4 bases, and 11 bases had no gene match. Looked up from germline, CDR1 is SGDLS and CDR2 is YYNGEE. CDR3 in DNA: TGTGCCAGCAGCCCAGCCGGGACTAGCGGGAGGTTTGGCGGGGAGCTGTTTTTT. This gives the protein CASSPAGTSGRFGGELFF.

This clonotype was counted ten times or more. This rearrangement joins TRBV24-1 to TRBJ2-2, with 8 bases fitting TRBD1. The germline gives CDR1 KGHDR, CDR2 SFDVKD. There are 16 residues in the CDR3. J was trimmed by 4 bases and V by 3 bases; bases with no gene match: 6. The CDR3 is CATSDARQGTTGELFF. DNA for the CDR3: TGTGCCACCAGTGATGCCCGACAGGGGACCACCGGGGAGCTGTTTTTT.

As to this clonotype: One base away lies a much larger clone, so this may be a sequencing read error. The J gene is TRBJ1-3, the V gene TRBV7-9; D uncertain. Trimming took off 3 bases at V and 8 bases at J, with 11 bases between the two ends. Germline CDR1 reads SEHNR; CDR2 reads FQNEAQ (reference sequence). This CDR3 has 13 residues. The CDR3 sequence: CASSLGEWHTIYF. CDR3 bases: TGTGCCAGCAGCTTGGGAGAGTGGCACACCATATATTTT.

This clonotype came up a few times. In DNA form, the CDR3 reads TGTGCCAGCAGTCCCCAGGGACTAGTTATCGAGCAGTACTTC. This encodes CASSPQGLVIEQYF. The chain is built from TRBV12-3 or TRBV12-4 and TRBJ2-7; 8 bases agree with TRBD2. This CDR3 is built from 14 residues. V lost 5 bases, J lost 6 bases, and 9 bases stayed unmatched.

The chain employs TRBV10-3 and TRBJ1-6, with 7 positions matching TRBD1. The junction had 6 bases not matched to a gene; V was cut back by 5 bases and J by 8 bases. Germline V gene lookup returns CDR1 ENHRY and CDR2 SYGVKD. CDR3 length: 14 residues. This chain's CDR3 is CAISTGVGDSPLHF. CDR3 coding DNA: TGTGCCATCAGTACAGGGGTTGGGGATTCACCCCTCCACTTT.